These 15 T cell receptor beta chains originate from one sample sequenced in a study of CD8+CD57+ T cells in acquired aplastic anemia. The template used for profiling TCR beta VDJ and CDR3 was genomic DNA. MiXCR, run by TCRdb on the reads, gives a single entry per CDR3 protein. This sample has 200,000 to 250,000 distinct CDR3 sequences, with roughly 45% found just once. Sequenced patients had shown CD8+CD57+ cell expansion by flow cytometry. Sequencing was carried out using sorted CD4+, CD8+, or CD8+CD57+ T cells (not recorded which) from PBMCs. Source of these receptors: a human donor with aplastic anemia.

This sequence joins TRBV10-3 and TRBJ2-1; no reliable D call. CDR3 length: 15 residues. The V gene's germline CDR1 is ENHRY and CDR2 SYGVKD. CDR3 nucleotides: TGTGGTATCAGTGAATCGCAGGTGGCTTACAATGAGCAGTTCTTC. It yields the protein CGISESQVAYNEQFF.

The J gene is TRBJ1-2, the V gene TRBV7-2, with no clear D. The V and J ends lost 4 bases and 12 bases respectively, with 12 bases between them. Germline V lookup: CDR1 SGHTA, CDR2 FQGNSA. The CDR3 is 11 amino acids. Here the CDR3 DNA reads TGTGCCAGCAGCTCAGGAGGACCCCACACCTTC. The encoded protein is CASSSGGPHTF.

V usage is TRBV9 and J usage is TRBJ1-3; tentative D call: TRBD1 (5 bases). Trimming left V 0 bases short and J 3 bases short, with 10 bases between. Per the germline V gene, CDR1 is SGDLS and CDR2 is YYNGEE. The length of the CDR3 is 15 residues. The CDR3 bases are TGTGCCAGCAGCGTAGAAGGGGCTGGTGGAAACACCATATATTTT. Protein product: CASSVEGAGGNTIYF.

V is TRBV2 and J is TRBJ2-7; D unclear. The V gene lost 3 bases and the J gene lost 3 bases, with 9 bases spanning the gap. The CDR3 totals 13 residues. The germline CDR1 and CDR2 sequences are SNHLY and FYNNEI. The CDR3, as DNA: TGTGCCAGCAGTGAGCAGAGCTACTACGAGCAGTACTTC. It is translated as CASSEQSYYEQYF.

This clonotype was detected many times. V and J are TRBV7-9 and TRBJ2-1, with no clear D. Germline-derived CDR1 and CDR2 are SEHNR and FQNEAQ (reference sequence). The V gene lost 5 bases and the J gene lost 8 bases, with 13 bases spanning the gap. CDR3 length: 13 residues. This CDR3 reads CASSLLIHHEQFF. The DNA for the CDR3 is TGTGCCAGCAGCCTACTAATACACCATGAGCAGTTCTTC.

The chain employs TRBV6-6 and TRBJ1-4; the D is unclear. CDR3 length: 12 amino acids. Germline V gives CDR1 MNHNY, CDR2 SVGAGI (reference sequence). The V end lost 6 bases, the J end lost 3 bases, and 5 bases lay between the germline ends. As DNA, the CDR3 is TGTGCCAGCAGGGGCCCTAATGAAAAACTGTTTTTT. Translating gives CASRGPNEKLFF.

This clonotype was found many times. The CDR3 loop is CASRGLAGDGAEQFF. The CDR3 DNA reads TGTGCCAGCAGAGGACTAGCGGGGGACGGTGCCGAGCAGTTCTTC. The chain links TRBV6-5 to TRBJ2-1; 13 bases map to TRBD2. The CDR3 loop spans 15 amino acids. V gave up 6 bases and J gave up 10 bases; unmatched junction bases: 9. Per germline, CDR1 MNHEY and CDR2 SVGAGI.

This clonotype has only a few counts. V usage is TRBV5-1 and J usage is TRBJ2-3, with 9 bases matching TRBD1. The CDR3 extends over 16 amino acids. The ends lost 0 bases at V and 6 bases at J; junction bases unmatched: 8. Per germline, CDR1 SGHRS and CDR2 YFSETQ. CDR3: CASSLGQGVPGDTQYF. CDR3 nucleotides: TGCGCCAGCAGCTTGGGACAGGGGGTCCCAGGCGATACGCAGTATTTT.

This clonotype was observed many times. The rearrangement uses TRBV5-1 and TRBJ2-7; 8 bases are shared with TRBD1. Trimming at V came to 3 bases and at J to 4 bases, leaving 9 bases not matched to a gene. Germline V gene data show CDR1 as SGHRS and CDR2 as YFSETQ. This CDR3 has 15 residues. CDR3 bases: TGCGCCAGCAGCTCAACACCGGGACAGGCATACGAGCAGTACTTC. Translated: CASSSTPGQAYEQYF.

Here the CDR3 DNA reads TGTGCCAGCAGTGAAGCCCGACAGGGCCGCAATGAGCAGTTCTTC. Translating gives CASSEARQGRNEQFF. The rearrangement links TRBV6-1 to TRBJ2-1; 7 nucleotides agree with TRBD1. The germline V gene has CDR1 MNHNS and CDR2 SASEGT. This CDR3 has 15 amino acids. Trimming at V came to 0 bases and at J to 6 bases, leaving 5 bases not matched to a gene.

The V and J genes are TRBV2 and TRBJ2-1; D is possibly TRBD1 (6 bases). This CDR3 spans 14 amino acids. Germline CDR1 reads SNHLY; CDR2 reads FYNNEI. DNA of the CDR3: TGTGCTAGAGACGACAGGAGACTTTACAATGAGCAGTTCTTC. Encoded protein: CARDDRRLYNEQFF.

This clonotype was seen ten or more times. As DNA, the CDR3 is TGTGCCAGCATTAACTCCGGGACAGGGGTTGCAGATACGCAGTATTTT. Translating gives CASINSGTGVADTQYF. The V gene is TRBV6-5, the J gene TRBJ2-3; TRBD1 matches at 10 bases. After removal of 7 bases from V and 4 bases from J, the junction contained 11 bases not matched to a gene. CDR3 length: 16 amino acids. The V gene's germline CDR1 is MNHEY and CDR2 SVGAGI.

The CDR3: CSASKAGSYQPQHF. DNA for the CDR3: TGCAGTGCTAGCAAGGCGGGCAGTTATCAGCCCCAGCATTTT. The chain employs TRBV20-1 and TRBJ1-5, with D hard to call. The CDR3 is 14 amino acids. V was pared by 3 bases and J by 5 bases, with 14 bases between. Germline V gene data show CDR1 as DFQATT and CDR2 as SNEGSKA (reference sequence).

The V gene is TRBV19, the J gene TRBJ2-2; the D gene could be TRBD1 or TRBD2 (6 bases each). Germline lookup yields CDR1 LNHDA and CDR2 SQIVND (reference sequence). Trimming took off 3 bases at V and 4 bases at J, with 18 bases between the two ends. The CDR3 is 17 residues long. This chain's CDR3 is CASSMGLGGIATGELFF. The CDR3 nucleotides are TGTGCCAGTAGTATGGGGCTGGGGGGCATTGCCACCGGGGAGCTGTTTTTT.

This clonotype was counted ten times or more. CDR3 protein: CSAIPAGRTNTEAFF. CDR3 DNA sequence: TGCAGTGCTATCCCTGCCGGGCGGACGAACACTGAAGCTTTCTTT. This chain links TRBV20-1 with TRBJ1-1, with D uncertain. The V end lost 4 bases, the J end lost 1 base, and 16 bases lay between the germline ends. This CDR3 has 15 amino acids. Germline values: CDR1 DFQATT, CDR2 SNEGSKA (reference sequence).